What follows is one T cell receptor (beta chain) and its context. The data are from a study of blood T cells in healthy people across ages. Alongside a J-beta primer mix, a sample-barcoded 5' primer served in a second PCR lasting about 7 to 12 cycles. CDR3-containing paired-end reads numbering at least 2.5 million came from each sample. TCRdb re-called the 5' RACE reads with MiXCR, one entry per CDR3 protein. The repertoire holds 650,000 to 900,000 distinct CDR3 sequences, with 62% as singletons. This CDR3 spans 12 amino acids. The V gene's germline CDR1 is LGHNA and CDR2 YSLEER. The ends were cut back, 6 bases at V and 11 bases at J, with 16 bases in the middle.

The genes are TRBV4-3 and TRBJ2-5; the D is unclear. The sample consisted of blood. This sequence was found in a man in his thirties or forties in good health. CDR3 region: CASSRVSTEQYF. DNA of the CDR3: TGCGCCAGCAGTCGGGTCTCCACAGAGCAGTACTTC.